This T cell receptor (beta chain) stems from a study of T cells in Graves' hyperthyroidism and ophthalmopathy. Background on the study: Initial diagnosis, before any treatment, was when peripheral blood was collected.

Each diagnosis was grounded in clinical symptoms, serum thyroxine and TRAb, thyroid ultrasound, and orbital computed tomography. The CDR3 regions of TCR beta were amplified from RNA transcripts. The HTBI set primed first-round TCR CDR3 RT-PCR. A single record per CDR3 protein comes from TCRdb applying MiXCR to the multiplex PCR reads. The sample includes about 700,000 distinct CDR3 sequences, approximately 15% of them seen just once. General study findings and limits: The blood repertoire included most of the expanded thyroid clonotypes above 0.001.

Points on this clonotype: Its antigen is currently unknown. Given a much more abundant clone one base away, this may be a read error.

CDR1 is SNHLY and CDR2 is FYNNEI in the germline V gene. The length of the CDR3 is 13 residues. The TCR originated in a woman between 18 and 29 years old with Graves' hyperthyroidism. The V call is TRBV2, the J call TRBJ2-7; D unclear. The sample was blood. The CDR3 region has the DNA TGTGTCAGCACCTCCGTGACTTACTACGAGCAGTACTTC. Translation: CVSTSVTYYEQYF.